This entry lists 15 T cell receptor beta chains sequenced from one sample in a study of T-cell memory formation after mild COVID-19. MiXCR, applied by TCRdb to the 5' RACE reads, yields one record per CDR3 protein. Here the sample spans 400,000 to 500,000 distinct CDR3 sequences, around 20% being singletons. The sequencing sample was made of PBMCs or a T cell subset sorted from them (not recorded which). Receptors were obtained from an adult woman who had mild COVID-19 (a few samples of this study predate the infection). Cell type and time point are not known.

Only a few counts were recorded for this clonotype. The chain links TRBV15 to TRBJ2-3; D is tentatively TRBD1 or TRBD2 (5 bases each). The CDR3 is made up of 15 amino acids. CDR1 and CDR2 from the germline V gene are LNHNV and YYDKDF (reference sequence). Trimming removed 4 bases at V and 1 base at J, with 12 bases between. In DNA form, the CDR3 reads TGTGCCACCAGCACTGGGACCCGCGGCACAGATACGCAGTATTTT. Translating it yields CATSTGTRGTDTQYF.

This clonotype was counted at least ten times. This chain links TRBV3-1 with TRBJ2-3; a weak D match, TRBD1 (5 bases). CDR3 length equals 15 residues. The V gene lost 3 bases and the J gene lost 1 base, with 11 bases spanning the gap. Germline V gives CDR1 LGHDT, CDR2 YNNKEL (reference sequence). CDR3 nucleotide sequence: TGTGCCAGCAGCCATATCAGGGCTGGCACAGATACGCAGTATTTT. Translated: CASSHIRAGTDTQYF.

This clonotype came up many times. The chain has TRBV18 and TRBJ2-1; D is possibly TRBD1 (6 bases). CDR1 is KGHSH and CDR2 is LQKENI in the germline V gene. Trimming pared 3 bases from V and 7 bases from J, leaving 10 bases between. This CDR3 is 13 amino acids long. Written as DNA, the CDR3 is TGTGCCAGCTCACCGCGACAGGAAAATGAGCAGTTCTTC. Translating it yields CASSPRQENEQFF. The full variable domain, completed using reference TRBV18 and TRBJ2-1, is NAGVMQNPRHLVRRRGQEARLRCSPMKGHSHVYWYRQLPEEGLKFMVYLQKENIIDESGMPKERFSAEFPKEGPSILRIQQVVRGDSAAYFCASSPRQENEQFFGPGTRLTVL.

This clonotype was counted only a few times. The J gene is TRBJ2-1, the V gene TRBV6-1; D possibly corresponds to TRBD2 (6 bases). V lost 0 bases to trimming and J lost 9 bases, with 21 bases between them. The V gene's germline CDR1 is MNHNS and CDR2 SASEGT. The CDR3 consists of 17 residues. CDR3 in DNA: TGTGCCAGCAGTGAAGCTAGGGAGCGGAGGGGTCGTTTTGAGCAGTTCTTC. Its protein product is CASSEARERRGRFEQFF.

In its sample, this clonotype was seen a few times. One junction end disagrees with the germline gene, perhaps due to a read error. V usage is TRBV3-1 and J usage is TRBJ2-4; weak D call: TRBD1 (5 bases). The CDR3 loop spans 13 amino acids. Germline assignment: CDR1 LGHDT and CDR2 YNNKEL (reference sequence). DNA of the CDR3: TGTGCCAGCAGCCAAGTTCGGCAGACAGTTCCATCCTTC. It codes for CASSQVRQTVPSF.

This clonotype was seen at least ten times. V usage is TRBV30 and J usage is TRBJ2-3; D gene unclear. CDR1 and CDR2 from the germline V gene are GTSNPN and SVGIG (reference sequence). V lost 0 bases and J 4 bases, leaving 5 bases between the germline ends. The CDR3 totals 12 residues. CDR3 residues: CAWSVTADTQYF. CDR3 nucleotides: TGTGCCTGGAGTGTAACGGCAGATACGCAGTATTTT.

The CDR3 loop reads CASSTSGGIQYF. CDR3 DNA: TGTGCCAGCAGCACGTCTGGGGGCATTCAGTACTTC. The V and J genes are TRBV5-5 and TRBJ2-4; possibly TRBD1 or TRBD2 for D (5 bases each). Germline V gives CDR1 SGHKS, CDR2 YYEKEE (reference sequence). This CDR3 is built from 12 residues. The ends were cut back, 4 bases at V and 9 bases at J, with 11 bases in the middle.

This clonotype was detected once. This chain uses TRBV12-3 or TRBV12-4 with TRBJ2-1, with D unclear. The CDR3 runs to 12 residues. Trimming pared 3 bases from V and 11 bases from J, leaving 11 bases between. The CDR3 region has the DNA TGTGCCAGCAGTTTGGGCAGTCGAAAGCAGTTCTTC. This codes for CASSLGSRKQFF.

The sample holds a few counts of this clonotype. The rearrangement links TRBV5-1 to TRBJ1-1, with no clear D. This CDR3 has 14 residues. CDR1 and CDR2 from the germline V gene are SGHRS and YFSETQ. Between the trimmed V and J ends, which lost 0 bases and 2 bases, there was a span of 8 bases. DNA for the CDR3: TGCGCCAGCAGCTTGGCCTTAGCCAACACTGAAGCTTTCTTT. It is translated as CASSLALANTEAFF.

The chain recombines TRBV9 with TRBJ2-7; 9 nucleotides align to TRBD2. The CDR3 covers 14 residues. Germline V gene lookup returns CDR1 SGDLS and CDR2 YYNGEE. J gave up 3 bases and V 3 bases, and 4 bases lay outside the gene matches. CDR3 amino acids: CASSASSGDYEQYF. As DNA, the CDR3 is TGTGCCAGCAGCGCGTCTAGCGGGGACTACGAGCAGTACTTC.

The CDR3 DNA reads TGTGCCAGCTCACCGGGACAGGGGTTAAGGGAGCAGTACTTC. Protein: CASSPGQGLREQYF. The chain joins TRBV18 to TRBJ2-7; 10 nucleotides line up with TRBD1. The CDR3 consists of 14 residues. The J segment lost 7 bases and the V segment lost 3 bases, leaving 6 bases of the junction unmatched. Germline V gene lookup returns CDR1 KGHSH and CDR2 LQKENI.

This clonotype has a handful of counts. The chain employs TRBV18 and TRBJ2-5, with TRBD2 as a possible D gene (6 bases). The ends were cut back, 5 bases at V and 5 bases at J, with 15 bases in the middle. The germline gives CDR1 KGHSH, CDR2 LQKENI. The CDR3 totals 14 residues. CDR3 loop: CASSAGPAGETQYF. The CDR3 nucleotides are TGTGCCAGCTCAGCGGGACCCGCGGGGGAGACCCAGTACTTC.

The chain combines TRBV3-1 with TRBJ1-2; D ambiguous. This CDR3 spans 13 amino acids. Trimming left V 4 bases short and J 7 bases short, with 13 bases between. Germline lookup yields CDR1 LGHDT and CDR2 YNNKEL (reference sequence). CDR3 protein: CASSPGGAGGYTF. The CDR3 DNA is TGTGCCAGCAGCCCCGGCGGAGCGGGTGGCTACACCTTC.

In its sample, this clonotype was seen a few times. This chain connects TRBV4-3 to TRBJ1-4; TRBD1 is a possible D gene (6 bases). CDR1 and CDR2 from the germline V gene are LGHNA and YSLEER. The CDR3 runs 15 residues. Trimming removed 3 bases from V and 5 bases from J, with 13 bases in between. DNA of the CDR3: TGCGCCAGCAGCCAGCAACAGGGAGGGAATGAAAAACTGTTTTTT. It codes for CASSQQQGGNEKLFF.

The CDR3 sequence is CASSVASRQPYEQYF. CDR3 sequence (DNA): TGTGCCAGCAGCGTAGCTTCTCGACAGCCCTACGAGCAGTACTTC. The rearrangement links TRBV9 to TRBJ2-7; TRBD1 might be the D (5 bases). V shed 0 bases and J shed 2 bases, with 12 bases lying between them. The CDR3 totals 15 residues. CDR1 is SGDLS, CDR2 YYNGEE, per germline.